Listed below are T cell receptor beta chains from one sample, sequenced in a study of blood T cell repertoires in COVID-19. Libraries were prepared by immunoSEQ multiplex PCR; TCRdb keeps only in-frame clonotypes and omits some of them. The table includes about 70,000 clones, around 83% detected once. The sample taken for sequencing was peripheral blood. Every receptor here comes from a woman aged 80 or older with acute or convalescent COVID-19. CDR3s include the opening cysteine and the closing phenylalanine or tryptophan. Fields, in order: CDR3 protein, CDR3 DNA, J gene, V gene, D gene, CDR3 length, clone size. The D gene is left open where the match is weak. Clone size is stated in some rows and not others, as once, few, many or a class when expanded.

CDR3 protein: CASSQGEGQSYMNTEAFF
CDR3 DNA: TGTGCCAGCAGCCAGGGAGAAGGACAGAGCTACATGAACACTGAAGCTTTCTTT
J gene: TRBJ1-1
V gene: TRBV5-4
D gene: NA
CDR3 length: 18
clone size: NA

CDR3 protein: CASSVVYSGGSTGELFF
CDR3 DNA: TGTGCCAGCAGCGTAGTTTATAGCGGGGGGTCCACCGGGGAGCTGTTTTTT
J gene: TRBJ2-2
V gene: TRBV9
D gene: TRBD2
CDR3 length: 17
clone size: NA

CDR3 protein: CAWSAGVGRTQYF
CDR3 DNA: TGTGCCTGGAGTGCCGGGGTGGGTCGCACGCAGTATTTT
J gene: TRBJ2-3
V gene: TRBV30
D gene: NA
CDR3 length: 13
clone size: NA

CDR3 protein: CASSPGGAGTWHEQYF
CDR3 DNA: TGCGCCAGCAGCCCGGGGGGGGCAGGGACGTGGCACGAGCAGTACTTC
J gene: TRBJ2-7
V gene: TRBV5-1
D gene: TRBD2
CDR3 length: 16
clone size: NA

CDR3 protein: CASSARGPSNTGELFF
CDR3 DNA: TGTGCCAGCAGCGCCAGGGGCCCCTCTAACACCGGGGAGCTGTTTTTT
J gene: TRBJ2-2
V gene: TRBV6-4
D gene: NA
CDR3 length: 16
clone size: NA

CDR3 protein: CASSQERGHYEQYF
CDR3 DNA: TGCGCCAGCAGCCAAGAGCGGGGTCACTACGAGCAGTACTTC
J gene: TRBJ2-7
V gene: TRBV4-1
D gene: NA
CDR3 length: 14
clone size: NA

CDR3 protein: CASSLQNSPLHF
CDR3 DNA: TGTGCCAGCAGCTTACAAAATTCACCCCTCCACTTT
J gene: TRBJ1-6
V gene: TRBV7-9
D gene: NA
CDR3 length: 12
clone size: once

CDR3 protein: CASRAGGRVIGETQYF
CDR3 DNA: TGCGCCAGCAGAGCGGGGGGGCGGGTTATCGGAGAGACCCAGTACTTC
J gene: TRBJ2-5
V gene: TRBV10-2
D gene: TRBD2
CDR3 length: 16
clone size: once

CDR3 protein: CASSRPGTSGGSYTGELFF
CDR3 DNA: TGTGCCAGTAGTCGCCCCGGGACTAGCGGGGGGTCATACACCGGGGAGCTGTTTTTT
J gene: TRBJ2-2
V gene: TRBV19
D gene: TRBD2
CDR3 length: 19
clone size: NA

CDR3 protein: CASSPPGTNEQFF
CDR3 DNA: TGTGCCAGTAGCCCACCCGGGACAAATGAGCAGTTCTTC
J gene: TRBJ2-1
V gene: TRBV19
D gene: NA
CDR3 length: 13
clone size: NA

CDR3 protein: CASSLGPNYGYTF
CDR3 DNA: TGCGCCAGCAGCTTGGGTCCAAACTATGGCTACACCTTC
J gene: TRBJ1-2
V gene: TRBV5-1
D gene: NA
CDR3 length: 13
clone size: NA

CDR3 protein: CASEQVRDTEAFF
CDR3 DNA: TGTGCCAGCGAACAAGTACGGGACACTGAAGCTTTCTTT
J gene: TRBJ1-1
V gene: TRBV6-5
D gene: NA
CDR3 length: 13
clone size: NA

CDR3 protein: CASTTGTGSYNEQFF
CDR3 DNA: TGTGCCAGCACCACCGGGACTGGCTCCTACAATGAGCAGTTCTTC
J gene: TRBJ2-1
V gene: TRBV6-5
D gene: NA
CDR3 length: 15
clone size: NA

CDR3 protein: CASSTRQQNEKLFF
CDR3 DNA: TGTGCCAGCAGTACGCGACAGCAGAATGAAAAACTGTTTTTT
J gene: TRBJ1-4
V gene: TRBV6-5
D gene: NA
CDR3 length: 14
clone size: NA

CDR3 protein: CARVVLEGKPETQYF
CDR3 DNA: TGTGCCAGGGTCGTTTTGGAGGGGAAGCCAGAGACCCAGTACTTC
J gene: TRBJ2-5
V gene: TRBV19
D gene: NA
CDR3 length: 15
clone size: NA

CDR3 protein: CASSPQRYSPLHF
CDR3 DNA: TGTGCCAGCAGTCCTCAACGGTACTCACCCCTCCACTTT
J gene: TRBJ1-6
V gene: TRBV12-3/TRBV12-4
D gene: NA
CDR3 length: 13
clone size: NA

CDR3 protein: CASSRDRKAFF
CDR3 DNA: TGTGCCAGCAGTCGGGACAGAAAAGCTTTCTTT
J gene: TRBJ1-1
V gene: TRBV6-5
D gene: TRBD1
CDR3 length: 11
clone size: NA

CDR3 protein: CASSQGLRAPEAFF
CDR3 DNA: TGCGCCAGCAGCCAAGGACTGAGGGCCCCTGAAGCTTTCTTT
J gene: TRBJ1-1
V gene: TRBV4-1
D gene: NA
CDR3 length: 14
clone size: few

CDR3 protein: CASRLQGNTEAFF
CDR3 DNA: TGTGCCAGCAGACTACAGGGAAACACTGAAGCTTTCTTT
J gene: TRBJ1-1
V gene: TRBV6-5
D gene: NA
CDR3 length: 13
clone size: few

CDR3 protein: CASRQWGVSEAFF
CDR3 DNA: TGTGCCAGCAGGCAATGGGGGGTGTCTGAAGCTTTCTTT
J gene: TRBJ1-1
V gene: TRBV7-2
D gene: NA
CDR3 length: 13
clone size: NA

CDR3 protein: CASSPTTGLNSPLHF
CDR3 DNA: TGCGCCAGCAGCCCCACGACAGGGCTAAATTCACCCCTCCACTTT
J gene: TRBJ1-6
V gene: TRBV5-1
D gene: TRBD1
CDR3 length: 15
clone size: NA

CDR3 protein: CASSQGAGESPLHF
CDR3 DNA: TGTGCCAGCAGCCAGGGGGCCGGCGAGTCACCCCTCCACTTT
J gene: TRBJ1-6
V gene: TRBV6-5
D gene: TRBD1
CDR3 length: 14
clone size: NA

CDR3 protein: CASSGRGTEQFF
CDR3 DNA: TGTGCCAGCAGCGGCAGGGGTACCGAGCAGTTCTTC
J gene: TRBJ2-1
V gene: TRBV7-6
D gene: NA
CDR3 length: 12
clone size: NA

CDR3 protein: CASSLVVAGFWTGELFF
CDR3 DNA: TGTGCCAGCAGCTTGGTTGTTGCGGGGTTTTGGACCGGGGAGCTGTTTTTT
J gene: TRBJ2-2
V gene: TRBV5-4
D gene: NA
CDR3 length: 17
clone size: NA